This TCR beta chain was profiled in a study of T cell responses to AZD1222 COVID-19 vaccine. Germline loops: CDR1 KGHSH, CDR2 LQKENI. The length of the CDR3 is 15 residues. Deletions cut 0 bases from V and 5 bases from J, with 11 bases between. Profiled with immunoSEQ multiplex PCR; TCRdb holds only in-frame clones, not every one. The table records around 80,000 clones, 70% to 90% of them present only once. Source: peripheral blood, taken 28 days after the second AZD1222 dose. This chain uses TRBV18 with TRBJ2-1; D ambiguous. The origin of this receptor is an adult who received the AZD1222 COVID-19 vaccine. The CDR3, as DNA: TGTGCCAGCTCACCACCTGGGCAGGAACACAATGAGCAGTTCTTC. Translation gives CASSPPGQEHNEQFF.